A single T cell receptor beta chain is shown here with its context. The CDR3 runs 14 residues. V was shortened by 6 bases and J by 1 base, with 13 bases between the two germline ends. Germline CDR1 and CDR2: SGDLS and YYNGEE. This entry is derived from a study of T cell changes during pregnancy in multiple sclerosis. Measured with immunoSEQ multiplex PCR; TCRdb has only the in-frame clones, and not every one. The sample records about 64,000 clones, roughly 91% being singletons. This TCR came from a female donor in good health, enrolled as a control in a pregnancy study. Sequenced material: peripheral blood, taken in the third trimester of pregnancy. The rearrangement joins TRBV9 to TRBJ1-1; D gene uncertain. The CDR3 sequence: CASTSKGGNTEAFF. CDR3 sequence (DNA): TGTGCCAGCACTTCTAAAGGAGGGAACACTGAAGCTTTCTTT.